What follows are 5 T cell receptor beta chains derived from one specimen sequenced in a study of radiotherapy plus CTLA-4 blockade in lung cancer (dated 2018 in TCRdb). Receptor libraries were prepared by the immunoSEQ multiplex PCR assay. TCRdb obtained this table from immuneACCESS and retained in-frame rearrangements with V and J assigned. These tables miss some clones; where compared with another copy, unresolved V genes account for less than half of the shortfall, and the remainder is unexplained. This sample is represented by 50,000 to 65,000 clones; roughly 80% of them were singletons. Jointly, the top ten make up approximately 17% of the sample. The starting material was peripheral blood, obtained from a patient treated with radiotherapy plus ipilimumab. The receptors derive from a human donor with non-small cell lung cancer who had a complete response to radiotherapy plus ipilimumab.

This clone was seen a handful of times. This chain joins TRBV7-2 and TRBJ1-1; D perhaps matches TRBD1 (5 bases). This CDR3 spans 14 amino acids. Germline loops: CDR1 SGHTA, CDR2 FQGNSA. Trimming took off 4 bases at V and 3 bases at J, with 12 bases between the two ends. The CDR3 DNA is TGTGCCAGCAGCTATGACGGGGGAGACACTGAAGCTTTCTTT. It yields the protein CASSYDGGDTEAFF.

This rearrangement joins TRBV19 to TRBJ2-3; 7 bases are a match to TRBD2. V lost 6 bases and J lost 8; bases outside the gene matches: 8. Germline V gene lookup returns CDR1 LNHDA and CDR2 SQIVND (reference sequence). CDR3 length: 13 residues. CDR3 bases: TGTGCCAGTAGCATACTAGCGCGGGGTACGCAGTATTTT. Its translation is CASSILARGTQYF.

The chain employs TRBV2 and TRBJ2-3; TRBD2 matches 12 bases. The CDR3 sequence is 14 residues long. From germline, CDR1 is SNHLY and CDR2 FYNNEI. With 7 bases clipped from V and 3 bases from J, the junction kept 2 bases outside the gene matches. Here the CDR3 DNA reads TGTGCCAGCAAACTAGCGGGAGGAACAGATACGCAGTATTTT. It is translated as CASKLAGGTDTQYF.

The DNA of the CDR3 is TGTGCCAGCAGTCCGAGACTAGCGGGAGAGGATACGCAGTATTTT. This encodes CASSPRLAGEDTQYF. The chain carries TRBV27 and TRBJ2-3; 12 bases are shared with TRBD2. The junction had 6 bases not matched to a gene; V was cut back by 5 bases and J by 6 bases. Germline V CDR1 and CDR2: MNHEY, SMNVEV (reference sequence). The CDR3 is made up of 15 amino acids.

This chain connects TRBV4-1 to TRBJ1-4; D is uncertain. CDR3 length equals 13 residues. The germline gives CDR1 MGHRA, CDR2 YSYEKL. V dropped 4 bases and J dropped 8 bases, with 11 bases sitting between them. DNA for the CDR3: TGCGCCAGCAGCCCCCGTGACGGGGAAAAACTGTTTTTT. Amino acid sequence: CASSPRDGEKLFF.